This T cell receptor beta chain was identified in a study of human T cells and chemical hapten exposure. Turning to the study itself: DPC (0.01%) was patch tested on the upper back and read at 6 days. Study findings and constraints: TCRs exceeding 1 in 1000 frequency stayed unchanged with DPC sensitization.

Germline-derived CDR1 and CDR2 are PRHDT and FYEKMQ (reference sequence). This CDR3 has 14 residues. The V gene lost 4 bases and the J gene lost 0 bases, with 8 bases spanning the gap. This clonotype was seen only a few times. What it recognizes is unknown. TCRdb re-called the RACE reads through MiXCR, storing one row per CDR3 protein. This sample has roughly 96,000 distinct CDR3 sequences, with approximately 8.6% found just once. The time point denotes: patch test 2, 6 weeks after DPC sensitization. The treatment was: therapeutic diphenylcyclopropenone sensitization with weekly scalp DPC. Drawing of blood took place ahead of applying each patch test.

This TCR came from a middle-aged woman with alopecia areata. Some clones in this sample may be carry-over from other donors' samples. This specimen consisted of whole blood, obtained in connection with sensitization to the hapten diphenylcyclopropenone (DPC). The chain joins TRBV13 to TRBJ2-3, with unresolved D. The CDR3 DNA follows: TGTGCCAGCAGCTCCGGATCTAGCACAGATACGCAGTATTTT. This gives the protein CASSSGSSTDTQYF.